The 5 T cell receptor beta chains listed next were all sequenced from one sample in a study of OX40 agonist ivuxolimab in advanced cancers. The data were produced by immunoSEQ multiplex PCR, yet TCRdb's version contains in-frame clones alone and is incomplete. The sample includes 60,000 to 70,000 clones, around 83% of them seen just once. This sample comprised CD4+ or CD8+ T cells sorted from blood, obtained in a trial of the OX40 agonist ivuxolimab. Receptors originate from an adult with an advanced solid tumor such as melanoma, head and neck, liver or kidney cancer.

This clone has a single count. As DNA, the CDR3 is TGTGCCTGGAGTGTTGGCCTAGCGACGGGTGAGCAGTTCTTC. Its translation: CAWSVGLATGEQFF. The chain carries TRBV30 and TRBJ2-1, with TRBD2 as a possible D gene (6 bases). The length of the CDR3 is 14 residues. CDR1 is GTSNPN, CDR2 SVGIG, per germline (reference sequence). Trimming shortened V by 0 bases and J by 9 bases, and 15 bases separated the two germline ends.

The chain has TRBV2 and TRBJ2-7; D uncertain. Germline CDR1 and CDR2: SNHLY and FYNNEI. This CDR3 spans 11 amino acids. The V end lost 7 bases, the J end lost 4 bases, and 8 bases lay between the germline ends. CDR3 loop: CASTTTYEQYF. CDR3 nucleotides: TGTGCCAGCACTACGACTTACGAGCAGTACTTC.

As regards this clone: Within the sample, other DNA sequences also encode this same CDR3. The rearrangement uses TRBV18 and TRBJ1-2; 10 bases agree with TRBD1. The junction had 1 base not matched to a gene; V was cut back by 3 bases and J by 0 bases. CDR1 is KGHSH and CDR2 is LQKENI in the germline V gene. The CDR3 extends over 15 amino acids. The CDR3 nucleotides read TGTGCCAGCTCACCCGGACAGGGGGCTAACTATGGCTACACCTTC. It translates to CASSPGQGANYGYTF.

This clone was recorded once. J is TRBJ2-1 and V is TRBV19; TRBD2 matches 9 bases. This CDR3 has 19 amino acids. J gave up 4 bases and V 7 bases, and 20 bases lay outside the gene matches. Germline V gives CDR1 LNHDA, CDR2 SQIVND (reference sequence). The CDR3 region is CASKDRGRASGTGYNEQFF. CDR3 DNA: TGTGCCAGTAAAGATCGCGGGAGGGCCTCTGGTACTGGTTACAATGAGCAGTTCTTC.

The chain employs TRBV6-6 and TRBJ1-2; weak D call: TRBD1 (6 bases). Trimming stripped 2 bases from V and 3 bases from J, with 13 bases between. CDR1 MNHNY and CDR2 SVGAGI come from the germline V gene (reference sequence). The CDR3 runs 15 residues. CDR3 residues: CASSYTPAGDYGYTF. The CDR3 bases are TGTGCCAGCAGTTACACGCCCGCAGGGGACTATGGCTACACCTTC.